One T cell receptor beta chain is described in this entry. TCRdb's copy holds only in-frame clones and misses some; the assay was immunoSEQ multiplex PCR. The data show around 38,000 clones, over 90% seen once. This sample was included in a study of T cell changes during pregnancy in multiple sclerosis. V shed 0 bases and J shed 11 bases, with 10 bases lying between them. Germline loops: CDR1 DFQATT, CDR2 SNEGSKA (reference sequence). CDR3 length: 11 residues. Specimen: CD4+ T cells from peripheral blood mononuclear cells, collected in the third trimester of pregnancy. The rearrangement uses TRBV20-1 and TRBJ1-1; D is perhaps TRBD1 (5 bases). The clonotype comes from a female donor in good health, enrolled as a control in a pregnancy study. The DNA of the CDR3 is TGCAGTGCTAGAGATGTGGAGGGGGCTTTCTTT. Amino acid sequence: CSARDVEGAFF.